This T cell receptor beta chain was identified in a study of blood T cells in healthy people across ages (dated by TCRdb to the mid-2010s). Concerning the study at large: In model experiments, template switching captured roughly one uniquely barcoded TCR beta cDNA molecule for every two T cells. Using the same blood draw, the study looked at two additional independent replicas of 1 million unique cDNA reads for two donors, one aged 18 to 29 and the other aged 80 or older. The donors were divided into four age groups: young (average around 17 years), middle-aged (about 39), aged (about 61) and long-lived (82). To avoid experimental bias, donors of different ages were distributed randomly across sequencing lanes. To track age-related changes in TCR beta repertoire diversity, the study relied on deep sequencing normalized with unique cDNA molecular identifiers. The study at large found these results: Compared with the aged group, the long-lived group had more naive CD4+ T cells, fewer expanded clones and increased TCR diversity, suggesting age selection. Since profiling was done on bulk unsorted PBMCs, naive and antigen-experienced compartments could not be conclusively compared. Total diversity estimates from one million sequenced T cells were considered lower bounds and underestimates. Because the CMV infection status of the donors was unknown, age-related changes in expanded clonotypes may potentially have been confounded. Observed TCR beta diversity correlated strongly with the percentage of naive T cells measured by flow cytometry. Observed TCR beta diversity per million T cells fell roughly linearly with age, and a significant reduction was already apparent by age around 40.

Libraries were prepared through 5' RACE. Sequencing relied on an Illumina HiSeq 2500. The second PCR ran for about 7 to 11 cycles and used a J-beta primer mix along with a sample-barcoded 5' primer. Each TCR beta cDNA molecule received a unique molecular identifier from a template-switch 5' adaptor carrying 12 random nucleotides. Each sample yielded at least 2.5 million CDR3-containing paired-end reads. All of the RNA was converted into first-strand cDNA using the Mint cDNA synthesis kit, with a TRBC-specific oligonucleotide serving as the primer. Following uracil-DNA glycosylase treatment, a first 18-cycle PCR with universal primers M1SS and BC2_uni_R was performed on all cDNA. The source study handled its data this way. For normalization, 1 million high-quality reads were randomly selected from each sample, with every read carrying a distinct molecular identifier. Reads with shared molecular identifiers were discarded instead of being binned into consensus sequences. MiTCR, with a Q25 quality threshold and the strictest error-elimination algorithm, was used for CDR3 identification, clonotype clustering and error correction. A nonparametric unseen species model using Euler transformation provided a lower-bound estimate of total TCR beta diversity. TCRdb took the public reads, trimmed them with fastp at Q25, ran MiXCR for clone calling and kept in-frame beta chains. One record per CDR3 amino acid sequence lists the most common genes and DNA. TCRdb, rather than the study authors, made the V and J calls. Within this sample are more than 1,400,000 distinct CDR3 sequences, with about 43% of them counted one time only. The top ten clones comprise 6.5% to 10% of the sample.

This clonotype has only a few counts. Its recognized antigen is unknown. Nothing much larger sits one base from this clone, and base qualities are not available. CDR1 is given as LGHNA and CDR2 as YNFKEQ, both from the germline V gene. V is reduced by 0 bases and J by 0 bases, leaving a spacing of 6 bases between them. The CDR3 measures 15 amino acids from cysteine to phenylalanine. Only the CDR3 part of the read is kept: 45 bases, read in frame from the first base. Donors were 40 or so systemically healthy Caucasian individuals from Russia aged roughly 6 to 90 years. Ten milliliters of peripheral blood were drawn from each donor into EDTA-treated Vacutainer tubes. Ficoll-Paque density-gradient centrifugation was used to isolate PBMCs, with at least 6 million per sample. Trizol reagent was used to extract total RNA from PBMCs, with at least 6 micrograms per sample. For every donor, flow cytometry on a PBMC aliquot measured the percentage of naive CD45RAhigh/CD27high T cells.

This sequence uses TRBV4-2 and TRBJ1-5, with the D gene too uncertain to name. The sample taken for sequencing was blood. The clonotype comes from a woman between 18 and 29 years old in good health. The bases are TGTGCCAGCAGCCAAGAACAGTTTAGCAATCAGCCCCAGCATTTT. The resulting protein is CASSQEQFSNQPQHF.